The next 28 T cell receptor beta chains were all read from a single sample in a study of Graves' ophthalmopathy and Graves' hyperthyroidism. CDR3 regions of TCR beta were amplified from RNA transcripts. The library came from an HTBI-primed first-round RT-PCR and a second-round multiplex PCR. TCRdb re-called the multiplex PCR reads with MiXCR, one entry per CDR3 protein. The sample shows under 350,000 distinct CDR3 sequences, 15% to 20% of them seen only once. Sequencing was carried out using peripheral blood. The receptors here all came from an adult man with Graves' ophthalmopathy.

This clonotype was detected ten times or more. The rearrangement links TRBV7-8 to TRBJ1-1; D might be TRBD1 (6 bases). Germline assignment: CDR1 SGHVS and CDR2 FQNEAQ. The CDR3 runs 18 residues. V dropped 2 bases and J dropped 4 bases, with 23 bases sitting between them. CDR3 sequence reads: CASSLRVRGPGDVTEAFF. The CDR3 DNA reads TGTGCCAGCAGCTTACGGGTCAGGGGCCCGGGGGATGTCACTGAAGCTTTCTTT.

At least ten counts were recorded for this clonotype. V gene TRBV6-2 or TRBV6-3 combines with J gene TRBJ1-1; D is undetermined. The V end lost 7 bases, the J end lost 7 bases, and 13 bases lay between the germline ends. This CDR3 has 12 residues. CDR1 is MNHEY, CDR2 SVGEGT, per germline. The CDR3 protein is CASTRTVNEAFF. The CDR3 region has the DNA TGTGCCAGCACTCGGACGGTAAATGAAGCTTTCTTT.

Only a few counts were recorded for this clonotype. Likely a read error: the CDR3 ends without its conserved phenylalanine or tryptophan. The CDR3 sequence: CASSYRTEYNEQFL. The CDR3, as DNA: TGTGCCAGTAGTTACCGGACAGAATACAATGAGCAGTTCTTA. V usage is TRBV6-5 and J usage is TRBJ2-1; a weak D match, TRBD1 (6 bases). The germline V gene has CDR1 MNHEY and CDR2 SVGAGI. The CDR3 runs 14 residues.

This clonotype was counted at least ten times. CDR3 protein: CSARSGQGRGYTF. The CDR3 DNA is TGCAGTGCTAGATCGGGACAGGGGAGGGGCTACACCTTC. The chain joins TRBV20-1 to TRBJ1-2, with TRBD1 matching 10 bases. Losses at the gene ends were 2 bases for V and 8 bases for J; bases not matched to a gene: 5. This CDR3 has 13 residues. The germline V gene encodes CDR1 DFQATT and CDR2 SNEGSKA (reference sequence).

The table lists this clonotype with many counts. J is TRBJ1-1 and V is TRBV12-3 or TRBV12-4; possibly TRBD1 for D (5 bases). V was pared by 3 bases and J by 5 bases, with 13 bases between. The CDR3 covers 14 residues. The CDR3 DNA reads TGTGCCAGCAGTTTTCAGGGTGGAACAACTGAAGCTTTCTTT. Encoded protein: CASSFQGGTTEAFF.

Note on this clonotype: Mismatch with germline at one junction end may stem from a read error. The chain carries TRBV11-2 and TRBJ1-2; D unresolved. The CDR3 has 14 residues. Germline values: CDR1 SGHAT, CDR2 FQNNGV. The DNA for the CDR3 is TGCGCCAGCAGCCAAGTTACGACTAACTATGGCTACACCTTC. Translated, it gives CASSQVTTNYGYTF.

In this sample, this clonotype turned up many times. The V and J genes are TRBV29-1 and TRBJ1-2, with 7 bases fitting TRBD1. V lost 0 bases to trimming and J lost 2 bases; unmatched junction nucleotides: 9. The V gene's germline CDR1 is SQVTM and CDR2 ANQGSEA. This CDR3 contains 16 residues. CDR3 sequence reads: CSVEDTDRAWNYGYTF. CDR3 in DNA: TGCAGCGTTGAAGATACAGACAGGGCTTGGAACTATGGCTACACCTTC. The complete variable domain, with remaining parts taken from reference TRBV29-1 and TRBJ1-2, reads SAVISQKPSRDICQRGTSLTIQCQVDSQVTMMFWYRQQPGQSLTLIATANQGSEATYESGFVIDKFPISRPNLTFSTLTVSNMSPEDSSIYLCSVEDTDRAWNYGYTFGSGTRLTVV.

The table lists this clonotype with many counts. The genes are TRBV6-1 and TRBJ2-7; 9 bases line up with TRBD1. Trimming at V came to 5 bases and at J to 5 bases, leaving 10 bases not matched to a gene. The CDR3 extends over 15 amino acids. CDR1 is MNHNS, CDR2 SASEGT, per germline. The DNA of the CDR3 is TGTGCCAGCAGTCGATACGGGACAGGGATCGACGAGCAGTACTTC. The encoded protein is CASSRYGTGIDEQYF.

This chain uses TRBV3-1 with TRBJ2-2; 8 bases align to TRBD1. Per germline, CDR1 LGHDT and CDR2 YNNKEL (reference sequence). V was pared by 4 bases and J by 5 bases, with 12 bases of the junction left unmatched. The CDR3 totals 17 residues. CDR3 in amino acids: CASSLLRQGTITGELFF. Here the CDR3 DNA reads TGTGCCAGCAGCCTACTCCGACAGGGGACGATTACCGGGGAGCTGTTTTTT.

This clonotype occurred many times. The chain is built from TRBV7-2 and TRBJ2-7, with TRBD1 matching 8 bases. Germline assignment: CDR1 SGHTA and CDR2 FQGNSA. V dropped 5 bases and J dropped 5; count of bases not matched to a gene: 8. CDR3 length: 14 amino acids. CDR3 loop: CASSTGQGVDEQYF. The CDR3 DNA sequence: TGTGCCAGCAGCACAGGACAGGGAGTGGACGAGCAGTACTTC.

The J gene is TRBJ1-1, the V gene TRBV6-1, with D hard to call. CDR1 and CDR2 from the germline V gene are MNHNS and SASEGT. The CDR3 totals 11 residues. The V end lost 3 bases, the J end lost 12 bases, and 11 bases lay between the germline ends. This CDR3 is CASSDPGEPFF. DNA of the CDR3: TGTGCCAGCAGTGATCCAGGCGAACCTTTCTTT.

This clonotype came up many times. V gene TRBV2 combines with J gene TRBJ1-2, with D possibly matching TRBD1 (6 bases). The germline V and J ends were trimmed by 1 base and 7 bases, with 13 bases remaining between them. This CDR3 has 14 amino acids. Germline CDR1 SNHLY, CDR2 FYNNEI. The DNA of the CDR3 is TGTGCCAGCAGTGAAGATCGGGGGGCCGGTGGCTACACCTTC. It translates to CASSEDRGAGGYTF.

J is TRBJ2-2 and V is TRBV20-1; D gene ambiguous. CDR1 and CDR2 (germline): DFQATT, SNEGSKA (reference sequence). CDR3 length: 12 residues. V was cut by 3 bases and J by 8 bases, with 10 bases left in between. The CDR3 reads CSARESLGELFF. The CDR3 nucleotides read TGCAGTGCTAGGGAATCCTTGGGGGAGCTGTTTTTT.

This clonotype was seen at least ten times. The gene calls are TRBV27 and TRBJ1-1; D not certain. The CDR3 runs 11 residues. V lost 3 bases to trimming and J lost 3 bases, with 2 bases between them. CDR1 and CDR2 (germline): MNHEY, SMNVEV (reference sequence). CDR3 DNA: TGTGCCAGCAGTTTCGACACTGAAGCTTTCTTT. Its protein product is CASSFDTEAFF.

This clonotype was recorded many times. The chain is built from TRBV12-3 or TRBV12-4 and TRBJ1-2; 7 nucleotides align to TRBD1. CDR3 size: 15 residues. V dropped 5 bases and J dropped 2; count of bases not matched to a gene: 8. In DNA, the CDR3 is TGTGCCAGCAGTGGGCGGGACAGAAGAAACTATGGCTACACCTTC. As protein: CASSGRDRRNYGYTF.

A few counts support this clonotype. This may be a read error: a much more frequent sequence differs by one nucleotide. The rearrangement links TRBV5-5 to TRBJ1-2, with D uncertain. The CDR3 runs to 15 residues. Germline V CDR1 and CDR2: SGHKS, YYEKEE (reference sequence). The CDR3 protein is CVSSFEPGFGYGYTF. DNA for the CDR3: TGTGTCAGCAGCTTCGAGCCGGGGTTCGGCTATGGCTACACCTTC.

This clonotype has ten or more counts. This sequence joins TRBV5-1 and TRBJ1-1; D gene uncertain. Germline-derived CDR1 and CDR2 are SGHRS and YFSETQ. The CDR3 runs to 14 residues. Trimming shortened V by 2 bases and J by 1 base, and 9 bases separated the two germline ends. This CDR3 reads CASSFFDPNTEAFF. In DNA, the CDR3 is TGCGCCAGCAGCTTTTTTGACCCGAACACTGAAGCTTTCTTT. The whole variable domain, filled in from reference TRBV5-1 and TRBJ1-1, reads KAGVTQTPRYLIKTRGQQVTLSCSPISGHRSVSWYQQTPGQGLQFLFEYFSETQRNKGNFPGRFSGRQFSNSRSEMNVSTLELGDSALYLCASSFFDPNTEAFFGQGTRLTVV.

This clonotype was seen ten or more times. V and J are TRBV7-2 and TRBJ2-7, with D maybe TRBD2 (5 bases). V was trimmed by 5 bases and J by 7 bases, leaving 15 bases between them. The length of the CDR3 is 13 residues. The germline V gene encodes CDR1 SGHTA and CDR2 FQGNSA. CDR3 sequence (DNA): TGTGCCAGCAGCCCCCTACTAGTTGGGGAGCAGTACTTC. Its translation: CASSPLLVGEQYF.

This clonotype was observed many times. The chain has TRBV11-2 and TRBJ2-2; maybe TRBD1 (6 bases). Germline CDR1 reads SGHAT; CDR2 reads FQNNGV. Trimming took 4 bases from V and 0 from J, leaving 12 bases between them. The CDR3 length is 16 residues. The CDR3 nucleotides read TGTGCCAGCAGCTGGGGGCCCCACCCGAACACCGGGGAGCTGTTTTTT. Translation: CASSWGPHPNTGELFF. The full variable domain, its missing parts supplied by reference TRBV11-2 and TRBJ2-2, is EAGVAQSPRYKIIEKRQSVAFWCNPISGHATLYWYQQILGQGPKLLIQFQNNGVVDDSQLPKDRFSAERLKGVDSTLKIQPAKLEDSAVYLCASSWGPHPNTGELFFGEGSRLTVL.

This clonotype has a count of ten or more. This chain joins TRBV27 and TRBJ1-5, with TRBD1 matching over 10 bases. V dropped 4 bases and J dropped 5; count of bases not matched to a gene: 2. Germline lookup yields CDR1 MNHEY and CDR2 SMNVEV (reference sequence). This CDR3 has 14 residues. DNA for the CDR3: TGTGCCAGCAGTTCGACAGGGGGCTATCAGCCCCAGCATTTT. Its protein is CASSSTGGYQPQHF.

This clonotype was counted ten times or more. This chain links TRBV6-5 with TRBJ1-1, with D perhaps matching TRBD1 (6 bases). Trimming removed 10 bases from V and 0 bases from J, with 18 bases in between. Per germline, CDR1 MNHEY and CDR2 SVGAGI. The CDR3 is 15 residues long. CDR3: CATGSRQVMNTEAFF. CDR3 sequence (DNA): TGTGCCACCGGATCCCGACAGGTGATGAACACTGAAGCTTTCTTT.

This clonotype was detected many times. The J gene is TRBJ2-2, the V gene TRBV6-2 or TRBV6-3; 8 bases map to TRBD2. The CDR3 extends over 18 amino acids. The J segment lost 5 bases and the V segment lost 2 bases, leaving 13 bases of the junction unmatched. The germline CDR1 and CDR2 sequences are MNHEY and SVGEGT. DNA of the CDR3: TGTGCCAGCAGTTACAAGCCAATGGCGGGAGGAGGGACCGGGGAGCTGTTTTTT. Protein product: CASSYKPMAGGGTGELFF.

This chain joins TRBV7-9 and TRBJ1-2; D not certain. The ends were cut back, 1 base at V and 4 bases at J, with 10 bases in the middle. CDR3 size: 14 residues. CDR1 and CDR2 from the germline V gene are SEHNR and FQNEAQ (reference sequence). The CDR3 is CASSLDGDAYGYTF. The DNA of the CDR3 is TGTGCCAGCAGCTTAGATGGGGATGCCTATGGCTACACCTTC.

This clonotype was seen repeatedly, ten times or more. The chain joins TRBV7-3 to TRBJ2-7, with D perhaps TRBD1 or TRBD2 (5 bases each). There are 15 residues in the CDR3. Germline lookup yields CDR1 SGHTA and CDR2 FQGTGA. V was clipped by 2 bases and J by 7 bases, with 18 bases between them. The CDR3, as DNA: TGTGCCAGCAGCTTACGGGGACCTCTATCCACGGAGCAGTACTTC. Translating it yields CASSLRGPLSTEQYF.

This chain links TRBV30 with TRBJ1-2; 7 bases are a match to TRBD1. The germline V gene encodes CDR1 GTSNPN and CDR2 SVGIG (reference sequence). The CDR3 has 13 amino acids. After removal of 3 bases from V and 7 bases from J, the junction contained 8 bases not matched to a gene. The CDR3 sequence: CAWRSSGGSGYTF. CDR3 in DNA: TGTGCCTGGAGGTCGTCAGGGGGGTCTGGCTACACCTTC.

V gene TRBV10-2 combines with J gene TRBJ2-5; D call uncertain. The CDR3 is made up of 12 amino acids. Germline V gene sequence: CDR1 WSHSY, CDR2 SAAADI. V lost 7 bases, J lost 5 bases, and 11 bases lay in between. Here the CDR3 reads CASTEEWETQYF. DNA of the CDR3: TGCGCCAGCACCGAGGAGTGGGAGACCCAGTACTTC.

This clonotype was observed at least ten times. CDR3 protein: CASSATRTGGVYGYTF. CDR3 bases: TGTGCCAGCAGTGCTACACGGACAGGGGGCGTCTATGGCTACACCTTC. The chain combines TRBV28 with TRBJ1-2, with 11 bases matching TRBD1. The length of the CDR3 is 16 residues. Losses at the gene ends were 5 bases for V and 4 bases for J; bases not matched to a gene: 9. From germline, CDR1 is MDHEN and CDR2 SYDVKM.

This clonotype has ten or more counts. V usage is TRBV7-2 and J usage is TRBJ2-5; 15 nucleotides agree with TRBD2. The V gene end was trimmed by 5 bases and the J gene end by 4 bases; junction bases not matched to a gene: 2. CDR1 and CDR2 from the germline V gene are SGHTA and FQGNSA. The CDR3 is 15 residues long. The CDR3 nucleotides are TGTGCCAGCAGCCGGGGACTAGCGGGGGGAGAGACCCAGTACTTC. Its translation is CASSRGLAGGETQYF.